This T cell receptor beta chain comes out of a study of blood T cell repertoires in COVID-19. Study context: Collection of acute and convalescent COVID-19 samples took place in the United States, Italy and Spain. Sample material is recorded as cDNA or gDNA derived from T cells, B-cell-depleted T cells, or PBMCs.

This CDR3 region has 19 residues. Germline V CDR1 and CDR2: SGHKS, YYEKEE (reference sequence). Trimming removed 3 bases at V and 0 bases at J, with 21 bases between. Original methodology: Amplifying reference gene primers gave estimates of nucleated cell counts. Libraries were prepared by immunoSEQ multiplex PCR; TCRdb keeps only in-frame clonotypes and omits some of them. D and trimming were read from the DNA, whereas the V and J calls and clone size are those reported in that table. The table has 200,000 to 300,000 clones, nearly 85% seen once. The specimen sequenced was peripheral blood. The sequence came from a human donor in a cohort sampled during active COVID-19. The chain has TRBV5-5 and TRBJ2-2, with a tentative D call TRBD1 (6 bases). The chain's CDR3 is CASSSTRFQDRANTGELFF. Written as DNA, the CDR3 is TGTGCCAGCAGCTCAACACGTTTTCAGGACAGAGCGAACACCGGGGAGCTGTTTTTT. Looking up the rest from reference TRBV5-5 and TRBJ2-2 gives the full variable domain: DAGVTQSPTHLIKTRGQQVTLRCSPISGHKSVSWYQQVLGQGPQFIFQYYEKEERGRGNFPDRFSARQFPNYSSELNVNALLLGDSALYLCASSSTRFQDRANTGELFFGEGSRLTVL.